Each of the 6 T cell receptor beta chains below was sequenced from the same sample in a study of T-cell memory formation after mild COVID-19. TCRdb recomputed calls from the 5' RACE reads with MiXCR, one row per CDR3 protein. This table has about 130,000 distinct CDR3 sequences, 16% appearing once. The sequencing input was PBMCs or a T cell subset sorted from them (not recorded which). These receptors were taken from an adult woman who had mild COVID-19 (a few samples of this study predate the infection). Cell type and time point are not known.

This clonotype was seen a handful of times. The chain recombines TRBV7-9 with TRBJ2-1; D gene ambiguous. Trimming took 4 bases from V and 9 from J, leaving 7 bases between them. The CDR3 contains 11 residues. The germline CDR1 and CDR2 sequences are SEHNR and FQNEAQ (reference sequence). As DNA, the CDR3 is TGTGCCAGCAGCTCTCTCCCTGAGCAGTTCTTC. As protein: CASSSLPEQFF.

The CDR3 loop reads CASSSGQGTEAFF. The CDR3 bases are TGCGCCAGCAGCTCAGGACAGGGCACTGAAGCTTTCTTT. V usage is TRBV5-1 and J usage is TRBJ1-1, with TRBD1 matching over 8 bases. The V segment lost 3 bases and the J segment 4 bases; nucleotides outside the gene matches: 2. Germline loops: CDR1 SGHRS, CDR2 YFSETQ. The CDR3 runs to 13 residues.

The chain uses TRBV20-1 and TRBJ2-5; D not certain. The V end was cut by 4 bases, the J end by 2 bases, with 17 bases between. Germline loops: CDR1 DFQATT, CDR2 SNEGSKA (reference sequence). The CDR3 is made up of 15 amino acids. The CDR3 reads CSANVASRLQETQYF. CDR3 nucleotides: TGCAGTGCTAATGTAGCCAGCCGGTTGCAAGAGACCCAGTACTTC.

There are a few counts of this clonotype. The V gene is TRBV2, the J gene TRBJ1-1; TRBD1 aligns across 9 bases. With 3 bases clipped from V and 6 bases from J, the junction kept 5 bases outside the gene matches. Germline loops: CDR1 SNHLY, CDR2 FYNNEI. This CDR3 region has 14 residues. CDR3 region: CASSDRDRVAEAFF. The DNA for the CDR3 is TGTGCCAGCAGTGACCGGGACAGGGTAGCTGAAGCTTTCTTT. The variable domain in full, completed from reference TRBV2 and TRBJ1-1, reads EPEVTQTPSHQVTQMGQEVILRCVPISNHLYFYWYRQILGQKVEFLVSFYNNEISEKSEIFDDQFSVERPDGSNFTLKIRSTKLEDSAMYFCASSDRDRVAEAFFGQGTRLTVV.

About this clonotype itself: One base away lies a much larger clone, so this may be a sequencing read error. The chain uses TRBV7-6 and TRBJ2-5; 7 bases line up with TRBD2. In germline, CDR1 is SGHVS, CDR2 FNYEAQ. CDR3 size: 19 residues. Trimming at V came to 5 bases and at J to 1 base, leaving 19 bases not matched to a gene. The CDR3 here is CASSPVRLSGGPLQETQYF. In nucleotides, the CDR3 is TGTGCCAGCAGCCCGGTCAGGCTATCGGGAGGACCACTCCAAGAGACCCAGTACTTC.

This clonotype was found a few times. The rearrangement joins TRBV19 to TRBJ2-7; 15 nucleotides match TRBD2. Germline CDR1 LNHDA, CDR2 SQIVND (reference sequence). V lost 3 bases and J lost 4; bases outside the gene matches: 10. The CDR3 contains 18 residues. CDR3 nucleotide sequence: TGTGCCAGTAGTATTGGTTGGACTAGCGGGAGGGCCGGGTACGAGCAGTACTTC. This sequence encodes CASSIGWTSGRAGYEQYF.